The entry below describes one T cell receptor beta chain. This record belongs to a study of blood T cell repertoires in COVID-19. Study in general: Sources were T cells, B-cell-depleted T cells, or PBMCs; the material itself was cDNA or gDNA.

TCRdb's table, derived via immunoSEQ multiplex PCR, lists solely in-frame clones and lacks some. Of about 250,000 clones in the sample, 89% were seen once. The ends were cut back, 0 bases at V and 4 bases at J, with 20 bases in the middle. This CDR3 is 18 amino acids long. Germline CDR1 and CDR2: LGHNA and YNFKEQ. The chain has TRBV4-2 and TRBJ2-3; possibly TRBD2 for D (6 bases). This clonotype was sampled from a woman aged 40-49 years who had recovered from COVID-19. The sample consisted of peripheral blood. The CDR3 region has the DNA TGTGCCAGCAGCCAAGAAGGTGTACACGGGAGCTTGGCAGATACGCAGTATTTT. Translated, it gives CASSQEGVHGSLADTQYF.